This TCR beta chain is drawn from a study of radiation and T cells in renal cell carcinoma. Broader study findings: Without pretreatment biopsies, baseline tumor clonotype presence was undetermined. In blood, top tumor clones expanded by 2 weeks, shrinking by 4.

Assay used: immunoSEQ multiplex PCR; TCRdb lists only in-frame clones, some missing. Of about 160,000 clones in the sample, 88% are singletons; the top ten hold around 4.4%. Time point noted: baseline pretreatment blood. Noted treatment: 15 Gy SBRT to primary tumor, nephrectomy 4 weeks later. Clear cell pathology was present in this patient's renal cell carcinoma. Details on this clone: Its antigen is as yet unknown.

This receptor was obtained from a woman between 70 and 85 years old with renal cell carcinoma. The source was blood, collected from a patient whose treatment included radiotherapy and nephrectomy.

The CDR3 loop is CASSQAGLEAFF. The CDR3 coding sequence is TGTGCCAGCAGTCAAGCAGGTCTTGAAGCTTTCTTT. The chain has TRBV7-9 and TRBJ1-1; unclear D gene. Deletions cut 6 bases from V and 7 bases from J, with 12 bases between. Germline CDR1 and CDR2: SEHNR and FQNEAQ (reference sequence). The CDR3 length is 12 residues. Drawing the rest from reference TRBV7-9 and TRBJ1-1, the complete variable domain is DTGVSQNPRHKITKRGQNVTFRCDPISEHNRLYWYRQTLGQGPEFLTYFQNEAQLEKSRLLSDRFSAERPKGSFSTLEIQRTEQGDSAMYLCASSQAGLEAFFGQGTRLTVV.